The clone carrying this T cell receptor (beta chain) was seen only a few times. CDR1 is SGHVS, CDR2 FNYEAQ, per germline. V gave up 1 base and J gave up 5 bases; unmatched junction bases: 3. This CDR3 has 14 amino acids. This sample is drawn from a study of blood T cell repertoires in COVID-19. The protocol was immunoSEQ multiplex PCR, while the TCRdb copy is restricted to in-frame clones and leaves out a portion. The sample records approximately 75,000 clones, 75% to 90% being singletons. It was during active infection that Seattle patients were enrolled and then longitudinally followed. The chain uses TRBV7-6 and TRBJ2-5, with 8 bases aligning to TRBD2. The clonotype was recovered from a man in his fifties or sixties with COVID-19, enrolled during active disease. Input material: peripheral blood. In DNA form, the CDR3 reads TGTGCCAGCAGCTTAGAGCGCGGGAGGGAGACCCAGTACTTC. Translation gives CASSLERGRETQYF.